The present entry profiles one TCR beta chain with its context. This specimen belongs to a study of blood T cell repertoires in COVID-19. Overall study: Sources were T cells, B-cell-depleted T cells, or PBMCs; the material itself was cDNA or gDNA.

In the source study's methods: Estimates of nucleated cell counts were drawn from the amplification of reference gene primers. The table came from immunoSEQ multiplex PCR; TCRdb's copy has only in-frame clones and leaves some out. V and J calls plus clone size are reproduced from that table; the DNA served to infer D and trimming. The top ten clones hold roughly 4% of a sample with under 130,000 clones, 85% of them seen once. Sequences were obtained from peripheral blood. The TCR was taken from a man aged 45-60 years with acute or convalescent COVID-19.

CDR3 DNA: TGTGCCAGTAGTACCGACAGGGACTCTGGAAACACCATATATTTT. Its protein product is CASSTDRDSGNTIYF. The chain employs TRBV19 and TRBJ1-3; 7 positions match TRBD1. Per the germline V gene, CDR1 is LNHDA and CDR2 is SQIVND (reference sequence). The length of the CDR3 is 15 residues. The J segment lost 0 bases and the V segment lost 4 bases, leaving 3 bases of the junction unmatched.